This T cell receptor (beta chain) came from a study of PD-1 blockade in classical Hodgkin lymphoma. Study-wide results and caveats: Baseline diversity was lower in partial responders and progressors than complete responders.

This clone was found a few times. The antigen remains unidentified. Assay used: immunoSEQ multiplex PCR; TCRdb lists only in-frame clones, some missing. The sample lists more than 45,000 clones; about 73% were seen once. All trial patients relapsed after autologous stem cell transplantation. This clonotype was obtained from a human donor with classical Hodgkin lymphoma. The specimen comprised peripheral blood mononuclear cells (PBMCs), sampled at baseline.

CDR3 loop: CASSLDSSGIYEQYF. For the CDR3, the DNA is TGTGCCAGCAGCTTAGACTCTAGCGGGATCTACGAGCAGTACTTC. The J gene is TRBJ2-7, the V gene TRBV7-8, with 9 positions matching TRBD2. Germline values: CDR1 SGHVS, CDR2 FQNEAQ. The CDR3 runs 15 residues. Germline trimming cut 1 base from V and 3 bases from J; bases unmatched to any gene: 4.